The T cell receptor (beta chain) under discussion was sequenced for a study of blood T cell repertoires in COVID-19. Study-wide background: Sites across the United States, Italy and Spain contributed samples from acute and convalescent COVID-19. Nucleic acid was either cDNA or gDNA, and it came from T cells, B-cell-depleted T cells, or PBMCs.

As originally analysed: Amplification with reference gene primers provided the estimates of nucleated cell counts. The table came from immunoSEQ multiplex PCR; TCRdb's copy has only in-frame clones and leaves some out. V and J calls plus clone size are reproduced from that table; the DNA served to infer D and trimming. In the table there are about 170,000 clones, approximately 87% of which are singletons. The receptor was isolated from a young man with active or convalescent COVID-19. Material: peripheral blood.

This chain's CDR3 is CASSESQGFNEKLFF. In nucleotides, the CDR3 is TGTGCCAGCAGTGAGTCACAGGGCTTTAATGAAAAACTGTTTTTT. The chain has TRBV25-1 and TRBJ1-4, with D possibly being TRBD1 (6 bases). This CDR3 is built from 15 residues. Germline CDR1 and CDR2: MGHDK and SYGVNS. Trimming stripped 3 bases from V and 4 bases from J, with 12 bases between. Full variable domain (rest looked up from reference TRBV25-1 and TRBJ1-4): EADIYQTPRYLVIGTGKKITLECSQTMGHDKMYWYQQDPGMELHLIHYSYGVNSTEKGDLSSESTVSRIRTEHFPLTLESARPSHTSQYLCASSESQGFNEKLFFGSGTQLSVL.